These 27 T cell receptor beta chains were all obtained from the same sample, sequenced in a study of OX40 agonist ivuxolimab in advanced cancers. This table comes from immunoSEQ multiplex PCR, and its TCRdb copy is limited to in-frame clones, with some not included. The table includes tens of thousands of clones, approximately 85% detected once. Sequenced here: CD4+ or CD8+ T cells sorted from blood, sampled in a trial of the OX40 agonist ivuxolimab. The receptor set was obtained from an adult with an advanced solid tumor such as melanoma, head and neck, liver or kidney cancer.

This clone showed up just a few times. J is TRBJ2-1 and V is TRBV19; TRBD2 matches at 10 bases. The CDR3 is 13 amino acids. V lost 10 bases, J lost 7 bases, and 7 bases stayed unmatched. Germline-derived CDR1 and CDR2 are LNHDA and SQIVND (reference sequence). In DNA form, the CDR3 reads TGTGCCACCGCTAGCGGGAGAAGTAATGAGCAGTTCTTC. Residues: CATASGRSNEQFF.

The V and J genes are TRBV13 and TRBJ2-1; D is undetermined. The germline CDR1 and CDR2 sequences are PRHDT and FYEKMQ (reference sequence). V was pared by 4 bases and J by 7 bases, with 8 bases between. The CDR3 has 12 amino acids. CDR3 nucleotide sequence: TGTGCCAGCAGCTCTCACGGGAATGAGCAGTTCTTC. Protein sequence: CASSSHGNEQFF.

The chain links TRBV7-9 to TRBJ2-2; no reliable D call. CDR1 is SEHNR and CDR2 is FQNEAQ in the germline V gene (reference sequence). The CDR3 consists of 14 residues. V was pared by 5 bases and J by 7 bases, with 14 bases between. The CDR3 nucleotides read TGTGCCAGCAGCGGTTGGCGAGATATCGGGGAGCTGTTTTTT. Protein product: CASSGWRDIGELFF.

The CDR3 sequence: CAISETQGARQPQHF. The CDR3 DNA is TGTGCCATCAGTGAAACCCAGGGGGCTCGCCAGCCCCAGCATTTT. V is TRBV10-3 and J is TRBJ1-5, with 8 bases that match TRBD1. Looked up from germline, CDR1 is ENHRY and CDR2 is SYGVKD. V was pared by 3 bases and J by 7 bases, with 8 bases of the junction left unmatched. The CDR3 totals 15 residues.

Notes on this clone: One end of the junction is discordant with germline, which a read error may explain. Other DNA sequences within the sample encode an identical CDR3. V gene TRBV7-7 combines with J gene TRBJ2-3, with D possibly matching TRBD2 (6 bases). The CDR3 length is 15 residues. CDR1 and CDR2 (germline): SSHAT, FNYEAQ (reference sequence). CDR3 sequence reads: CASSLGLAGTDTQYF. CDR3 bases: TGTGCTAGCAGCTTAGGTCTTGCGGGGACAGATACGCAGTATTTT.

The chain joins TRBV30 to TRBJ2-2; no clear D gene. This CDR3 is 12 amino acids long. Trimming took 7 bases from V and 1 from J, leaving 7 bases between them. Germline V CDR1 and CDR2: GTSNPN, SVGIG (reference sequence). The DNA of the CDR3 is TGTGCCTCCTTAGGGAACACCGGGGAGCTGTTTTTT. Its translation: CASLGNTGELFF.

This clone was seen a handful of times. The genes are TRBV11-1 and TRBJ2-1, with D possibly being TRBD2 (5 bases). The germline gives CDR1 SGHAT, CDR2 FQDESV (reference sequence). The CDR3 sequence is 15 residues long. V dropped 4 bases and J dropped 14 bases, with 24 bases sitting between them. CDR3 sequence reads: CASSSSPALRDGEFF. For the CDR3, the DNA is TGTGCCAGCAGCTCTTCACCAGCCCTTCGGGATGGCGAGTTCTTC.

The chain employs TRBV11-2 and TRBJ1-1, with D uncertain. CDR3 length equals 13 residues. Per germline, CDR1 SGHAT and CDR2 FQNNGV. Trimming stripped 6 bases from V and 1 base from J, with 9 bases between. The CDR3 region has the DNA TGTGCCAGCAGGATGCTGGGGAACACTGAAGCTTTCTTT. Translated, it gives CASRMLGNTEAFF.

The V and J genes are TRBV6-1 and TRBJ2-1; the D gene is possibly TRBD2 (6 bases). Germline V gives CDR1 MNHNS, CDR2 SASEGT. With 6 bases removed from V and 9 bases from J, the gap between germline ends came to 12 bases. This CDR3 has 12 amino acids. The CDR3 sequence: CASRWETSEQFF. Written as DNA, the CDR3 is TGTGCCAGCAGGTGGGAGACTAGTGAGCAGTTCTTC.

The chain employs TRBV16 and TRBJ1-2; a weak D match, TRBD1 (5 bases). Per the germline V gene, CDR1 is KGHSY and CDR2 is FQNENV. CDR3 length: 16 residues. V lost 3 bases and J lost 0, with 14 bases in between. The CDR3 nucleotides are TGTGCCAGCAGCCACCCTGGAGGGGTTCCTAACTATGGCTACACCTTC. It yields the protein CASSHPGGVPNYGYTF.

In the case of this clone: Sequence at one end of the junction differs from germline and may be a read error. The same CDR3 can be traced to other DNA sequences in this sample. The rearrangement joins TRBV6-5 to TRBJ1-5; 8 nucleotides agree with TRBD1. There are 15 residues in the CDR3. CDR1 and CDR2 from the germline V gene are MNHEY and SVGAGI. The CDR3, as DNA: TGCGCCAGCAGTTACACGACAGGGGACGACCAGCCCCAGCATTTT. Translating gives CASSYTTGDDQPQHF.

V gene TRBV5-1 combines with J gene TRBJ2-1; no reliable D call. V gave up 4 bases and J gave up 3 bases, with 14 bases separating them. CDR3 length: 15 residues. CDR1 is SGHRS and CDR2 is YFSETQ in the germline V gene. The CDR3 nucleotides are TGCGCCAGCAGCCTAATAGTCACTAACTACAATGAGCAGTTCTTC. Amino acid sequence: CASSLIVTNYNEQFF.

V gene TRBV11-2 combines with J gene TRBJ2-5, with 8 bases that match TRBD2. This CDR3 region has 15 residues. Looked up from germline, CDR1 is SGHAT and CDR2 is FQNNGV. Trimming removed 5 bases from V and 2 bases from J; junction bases left unmatched: 7. In nucleotides, the CDR3 is TGTGCCAGCAGCCCAGGGCTAGCGGGTCAAGAGACCCAGTACTTC. It is translated as CASSPGLAGQETQYF.

The chain joins TRBV6-5 to TRBJ2-2; tentatively, D is TRBD1 or TRBD2 (6 bases each). Germline CDR1 MNHEY, CDR2 SVGAGI. Trimming shortened V by 0 bases and J by 6 bases, and 14 bases separated the two germline ends. The CDR3 length is 16 residues. CDR3 protein: CASSYSGRGAAGELFF. The CDR3 nucleotides are TGTGCCAGCAGTTACTCGGGTAGGGGGGCAGCCGGGGAGCTGTTTTTT.

The chain uses TRBV28 and TRBJ2-2, with D possibly being TRBD1 (6 bases). Germline V gene data show CDR1 as MDHEN and CDR2 as SYDVKM. CDR3 length: 12 residues. Trimming shortened V by 6 bases and J by 7 bases, and 9 bases separated the two germline ends. The CDR3 sequence: CASRTGSGELFF. The DNA of the CDR3 is TGTGCCAGCAGAACAGGGAGCGGGGAGCTGTTTTTT. Variable domain in full (rest from reference TRBV28 and TRBJ2-2): DVKVTQSSRYLVKRTGEKVFLECVQDMDHENMFWYRQDPGLGLRLIYFSYDVKMKEKGDIPEGYSVSREKKERFSLILESASTNQTSMYLCASRTGSGELFFGEGSRLTVL.

In regard to this clone: This same CDR3 is encoded by further DNA sequences in the sample. This chain joins TRBV5-4 and TRBJ2-7, with 11 nucleotides matching TRBD1. In germline, CDR1 is SGHNT, CDR2 YYREEE (reference sequence). This CDR3 spans 16 amino acids. After removal of 0 bases from V and 0 bases from J, the junction contained 2 bases not matched to a gene. The CDR3 is CASSLGGTGGSYEQYF. The CDR3 DNA is TGTGCCAGCAGCTTGGGGGGGACAGGGGGCTCCTACGAGCAGTACTTC. Supplemented by reference TRBV5-4 and TRBJ2-7, the full variable domain reads ETGVTQSPTHLIKTRGQQVTLRCSSQSGHNTVSWYQQALGQGPQFIFQYYREEENGRGNFPPRFSGLQFPNYSSELNVNALELDDSALYLCASSLGGTGGSYEQYFGPGTRLTVT.

The V and J genes are TRBV30 and TRBJ1-1; D may be TRBD1 (5 bases). The CDR3 is 12 residues long. Germline loops: CDR1 GTSNPN, CDR2 SVGIG (reference sequence). Deletions cut 5 bases from V and 6 bases from J, with 13 bases between. CDR3 in DNA: TGTGCCTGGGGGCCAGGGTACCCTGAAGCTTTCTTT. It translates to CAWGPGYPEAFF.

The table lists this clone with a count of one. The chain employs TRBV11-2 and TRBJ2-1, with unresolved D. CDR1 SGHAT and CDR2 FQNNGV come from the germline V gene. The CDR3 loop spans 12 amino acids. V lost 0 bases, J lost 12 bases, and 9 bases lay in between. CDR3 loop: CASSLDQWGQFF. The CDR3 DNA sequence: TGTGCCAGCAGCTTAGACCAATGGGGGCAGTTCTTC.

The chain combines TRBV6-5 with TRBJ2-3; 9 nucleotides align to TRBD1. CDR1 is MNHEY and CDR2 is SVGAGI in the germline V gene. The CDR3 is 15 residues long. V gave up 6 bases and J gave up 1 base; unmatched junction bases: 5. CDR3 loop: CASSQHRGRTDTQYF. The CDR3 region has the DNA TGTGCCAGCAGCCAACACAGGGGGCGCACAGATACGCAGTATTTT.

The chain has TRBV27 and TRBJ2-2, with D possibly called TRBD1 or TRBD2 (6 bases each). V lost 5 bases, J lost 4 bases, and 8 bases lay in between. The CDR3 is made up of 13 amino acids. Germline V gene sequence: CDR1 MNHEY, CDR2 SMNVEV (reference sequence). CDR3 nucleotides: TGTGCCAGCAGTCGGGGGCGCACCGGGGAGCTGTTTTTT. Translation: CASSRGRTGELFF.

The chain links TRBV11-2 to TRBJ1-1; D ambiguous. This CDR3 contains 14 residues. Germline loops: CDR1 SGHAT, CDR2 FQNNGV. The V end was cut by 8 bases, the J end by 0 bases, with 13 bases between. The CDR3 loop reads CASSGIFMNTEAFF. The DNA for the CDR3 is TGTGCCAGCTCTGGAATCTTCATGAACACTGAAGCTTTCTTT.

The gene calls are TRBV4-1 and TRBJ1-1; 10 bases line up with TRBD1. Germline V gives CDR1 MGHRA, CDR2 YSYEKL. J lost 5 bases, V lost 1 base, and 4 bases had no gene match. The CDR3 loop spans 15 amino acids. Here the CDR3 DNA reads TGCGCCAGCAGCCAAGGACAGGGGGCATGGACTGAAGCTTTCTTT. Amino acid sequence: CASSQGQGAWTEAFF.

As to this clone: Other DNA sequences in this sample translate to the same CDR3. This sequence joins TRBV5-6 and TRBJ2-2; 7 nucleotides agree with TRBD2. The V gene end was trimmed by 2 bases and the J gene end by 1 base; junction bases not matched to a gene: 2. The CDR3 has 15 amino acids. Germline V gene data show CDR1 as SGHDT and CDR2 as YYEEEE. In nucleotides, the CDR3 is TGTGCCAGCAGCTTAGGCGGGGGGAACACCGGGGAGCTGTTTTTT. Its translation: CASSLGGGNTGELFF.

The chain employs TRBV6-1 and TRBJ2-7; D gene unclear. This CDR3 is built from 14 residues. CDR1 is MNHNS and CDR2 is SASEGT in the germline V gene. The germline V and J ends were trimmed by 3 bases and 2 bases, with 11 bases remaining between them. The CDR3 DNA sequence: TGTGCCAGCAGTGAGCTGGGTCAAACCTACGAGCAGTACTTC. Its protein product is CASSELGQTYEQYF.

The gene calls are TRBV2 and TRBJ2-1; TRBD2 matches at 8 bases. CDR1 is SNHLY, CDR2 FYNNEI, per germline. The CDR3 consists of 15 residues. V shed 7 bases, J shed 4 bases, and the junction held 9 bases outside the gene matches. The CDR3 here is CASKFRGGGYNEQFF. The CDR3, as DNA: TGTGCCAGCAAATTCCGGGGCGGGGGGTACAATGAGCAGTTCTTC.

This rearrangement joins TRBV15 to TRBJ2-1, with D possibly matching TRBD2 (5 bases). V was trimmed by 0 bases and J by 7 bases, leaving 13 bases between them. The CDR3 length is 15 residues. In germline, CDR1 is LNHNV, CDR2 YYDKDF (reference sequence). The CDR3 is CATSRDFWSGNEQFF. In nucleotides, the CDR3 is TGTGCCACCAGCAGAGATTTTTGGTCGGGAAATGAGCAGTTCTTC. Looking up the rest from reference TRBV15 and TRBJ2-1 gives the full variable domain: DAMVIQNPRYQVTQFGKPVTLSCSQTLNHNVMYWYQQKSSQAPKLLFHYYDKDFNNEADTPDNFQSRRPNTSFCFLDIRSPGLGDTAMYLCATSRDFWSGNEQFFGPGTRLTVL.

V gene TRBV10-3 combines with J gene TRBJ2-1, with D possibly TRBD1 on 5 matching bases. Between the trimmed V and J ends, which lost 6 bases and 3 bases, there was a span of 12 bases. The CDR3 consists of 14 residues. The V gene's germline CDR1 is ENHRY and CDR2 SYGVKD. The CDR3 sequence is CAIRTAEFYNEQFF. The CDR3 coding sequence is TGTGCCATCAGGACAGCCGAATTCTACAATGAGCAGTTCTTC.